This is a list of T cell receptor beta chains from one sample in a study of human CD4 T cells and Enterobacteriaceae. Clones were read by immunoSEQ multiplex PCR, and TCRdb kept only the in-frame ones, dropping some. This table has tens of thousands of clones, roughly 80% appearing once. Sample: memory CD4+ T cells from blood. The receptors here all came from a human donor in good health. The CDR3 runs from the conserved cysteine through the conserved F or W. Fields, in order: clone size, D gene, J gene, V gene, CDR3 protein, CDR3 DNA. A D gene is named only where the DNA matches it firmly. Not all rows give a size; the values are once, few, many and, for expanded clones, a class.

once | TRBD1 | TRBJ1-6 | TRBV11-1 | CASRQDRGNSPLHF | TGTGCCAGCAGACAGGACAGGGGGAATTCACCCCTCCACTTT
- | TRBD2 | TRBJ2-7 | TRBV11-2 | CASSFQFSSGSSSYEQYF | TGTGCCAGCAGCTTTCAGTTTTCTAGCGGGTCAAGCTCCTACGAGCAGTACTTC
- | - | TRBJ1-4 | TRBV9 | CASSVSALANEKLFF | TGTGCCAGCAGCGTCAGCGCTTTGGCTAATGAAAAACTGTTTTTT
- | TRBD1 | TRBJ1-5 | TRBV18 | CASSPTGGPYSNQPQHF | TGTGCCAGCTCACCAACAGGGGGACCATATAGCAATCAGCCCCAGCATTTT
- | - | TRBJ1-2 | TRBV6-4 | CASRRGESYGYTF | TGTGCCAGCAGACGGGGGGAAAGCTATGGCTACACCTTC
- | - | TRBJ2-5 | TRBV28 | CASRTPGSYATQYF | TGTGCCAGCAGGACCCCGGGGTCGTACGCGACCCAGTACTTC
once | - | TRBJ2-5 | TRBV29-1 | CSVGRPQETQYF | TGCAGCGTTGGGCGACCTCAAGAGACCCAGTACTTC
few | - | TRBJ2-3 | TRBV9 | CASSQRQDHTDTQYF | TGTGCCAGCAGTCAGCGACAGGACCACACAGATACGCAGTATTTT
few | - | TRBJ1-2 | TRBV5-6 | CASSLAGLAYGYTF | TGTGCCAGCAGCTTGGCAGGGTTGGCCTATGGCTACACCTTC
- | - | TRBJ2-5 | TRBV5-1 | CASSLVLGNRIETQYF | TGCGCCAGCAGCTTGGTTCTGGGAAACAGGATTGAGACCCAGTACTTC
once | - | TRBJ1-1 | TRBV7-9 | CATGKIKALRNTEAFF | TGTGCCACCGGGAAGATAAAGGCCCTTCGGAACACTGAAGCTTTCTTT
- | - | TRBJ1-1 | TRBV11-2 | CASSLRERDTPGTEAFF | TGTGCCAGCAGCTTACGAGAAAGGGACACGCCGGGCACTGAAGCTTTCTTT
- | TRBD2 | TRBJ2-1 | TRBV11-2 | CASSPGGTSGYNEQFF | TGTGCCAGCAGCCCCGGAGGGACTAGCGGATACAATGAGCAGTTCTTC
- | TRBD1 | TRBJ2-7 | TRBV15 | CATSRGIGTGVYEQYF | TGTGCCACCAGCAGAGGGATTGGGACAGGGGTCTACGAGCAGTACTTC
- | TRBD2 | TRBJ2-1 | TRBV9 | CASSDAGDNEQFF | TGTGCCAGCAGCGATGCGGGGGATAATGAGCAGTTCTTC
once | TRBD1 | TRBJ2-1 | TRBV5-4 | CASSSTDRANNEQFF | TGTGCCAGCAGCTCTACTGACAGGGCGAACAATGAGCAGTTCTTC
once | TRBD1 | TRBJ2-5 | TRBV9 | CASSASRDRGGTQYF | TGTGCCAGCAGCGCGTCCCGGGACAGGGGTGGGACCCAGTACTTC
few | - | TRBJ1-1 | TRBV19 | CASSLSGGPTTEAFF | TGTGCCAGTAGTCTAAGCGGGGGACCGACCACTGAAGCTTTCTTT
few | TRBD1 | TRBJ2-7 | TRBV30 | CAWRGYRGGEQYF | TGTGCCTGGAGGGGATACAGGGGCGGGGAGCAGTACTTC
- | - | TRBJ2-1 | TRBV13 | CASSLWGRNEQFF | TGTGCCAGCAGCTTGTGGGGGAGAAATGAGCAGTTCTTC
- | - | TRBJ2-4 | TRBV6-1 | CASRRDVGALDIQYF | TGTGCCAGCAGGAGGGATGTTGGGGCCTTGGACATTCAGTACTTC
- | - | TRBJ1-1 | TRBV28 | CASSSHGTGRPTEAFF | TGTGCCAGCAGTTCACATGGGACCGGGCGCCCCACTGAAGCTTTCTTT
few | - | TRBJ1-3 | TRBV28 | CASKVGGDTIYF | TGTGCCAGCAAGGTCGGAGGTGACACCATATATTTT
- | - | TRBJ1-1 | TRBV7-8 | CASSLAVADRSTEAFF | TGTGCCAGCAGCTTAGCGGTGGCAGATAGAAGCACTGAAGCTTTCTTT
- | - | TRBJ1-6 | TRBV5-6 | CASSLQAGRSPLHF | TGTGCCAGCAGCTTGCAAGCAGGCCGCTCACCCCTCCACTTT
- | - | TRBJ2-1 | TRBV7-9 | CASTSGYAVGEQFF | TGTGCCAGCACCTCGGGGTACGCGGTTGGAGAGCAGTTCTTC
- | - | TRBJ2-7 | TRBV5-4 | CASSFDQRAAYEQYF | TGTGCCAGCAGCTTTGATCAGAGGGCGGCCTACGAGCAGTACTTC
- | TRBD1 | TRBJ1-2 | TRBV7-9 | CASSRTAPQGALGYTF | TGTGCCAGCAGTCGCACCGCCCCCCAGGGGGCGCTTGGCTACACCTTC
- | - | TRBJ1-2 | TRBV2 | CASSEERRYGYTF | TGTGCCAGCAGTGAAGAGCGGAGGTATGGCTACACCTTC
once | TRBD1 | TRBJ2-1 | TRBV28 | CASSFLGQGGNEQFF | TGTGCCAGCAGTTTTCTGGGACAGGGGGGCAATGAGCAGTTCTTC
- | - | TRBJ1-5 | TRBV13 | CASSLEKFDEGGPSNQPQHF | TGTGCCAGCAGCTTAGAAAAGTTTGATGAGGGGGGACCAAGTAATCAGCCCCAGCATTTT
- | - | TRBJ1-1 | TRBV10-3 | CAISEETNTEAFF | TGTGCCATCTCTGAAGAGACGAACACTGAAGCTTTCTTT
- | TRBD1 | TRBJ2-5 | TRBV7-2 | CASSAGTGGETQYF | TGTGCCAGCAGCGCCGGGACAGGGGGGGAGACCCAGTACTTC
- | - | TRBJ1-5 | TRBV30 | CACTYGKGNQPQHF | TGTGCCTGTACCTACGGGAAGGGCAATCAGCCCCAGCATTTT
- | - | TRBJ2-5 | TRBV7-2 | CASSSSGPGETQYF | TGTGCCAGCAGCTCCTCCGGGCCGGGGGAGACCCAGTACTTC
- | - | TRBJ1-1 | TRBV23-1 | CASSPSRGATEAFF | TGCGCCAGCAGTCCCTCTCGGGGGGCTACTGAAGCTTTCTTT
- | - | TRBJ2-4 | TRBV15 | CATSRDRGLAKNIQYF | TGTGCCACCAGCAGAGACCGGGGTCTCGCCAAAAACATTCAGTACTTC
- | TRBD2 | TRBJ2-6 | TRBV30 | CAWKPTSAHHSGANVLTF | TGTGCCTGGAAACCGACTAGCGCCCATCACTCTGGGGCCAACGTCCTGACTTTC
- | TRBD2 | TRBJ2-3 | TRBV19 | CASTSGRAGGINTQYF | TGTGCCAGTACTAGCGGGAGGGCCGGAGGGATCAATACGCAGTATTTT
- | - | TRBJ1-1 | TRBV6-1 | CASLSTHRNTEAFF | TGTGCCAGCCTGTCCACACACCGGAACACTGAAGCTTTCTTT
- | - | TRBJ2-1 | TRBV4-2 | CASSRQLGEQFF | TGTGCCAGCAGCCGACAATTGGGGGAGCAGTTCTTC
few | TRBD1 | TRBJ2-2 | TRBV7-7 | CASSTSPQGARTGELFF | TGTGCCAGCAGCACCTCGCCCCAGGGGGCGCGCACCGGGGAGCTGTTTTTT
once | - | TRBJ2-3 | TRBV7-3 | CASSLRDFDTQYF | TGTGCCAGCAGCTTAAGGGACTTCGATACGCAGTATTTT
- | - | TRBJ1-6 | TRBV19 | CASSLPLGQNSPLHF | TGTGCCAGTAGTCTCCCTCTGGGGCAGAATTCACCCCTCCACTTT
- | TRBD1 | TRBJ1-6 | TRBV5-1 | CASSLGTGKNNSPLHF | TGCGCCAGCAGCTTGGGGACAGGGAAAAATAATTCACCCCTCCACTTT
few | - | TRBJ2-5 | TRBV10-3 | CAISEGELETQYF | TGTGCCATCAGTGAGGGGGAGCTTGAGACCCAGTACTTC
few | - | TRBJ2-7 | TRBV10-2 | CASSEKRYEQYF | TGCGCCAGCAGTGAAAAGCGATACGAGCAGTACTTC
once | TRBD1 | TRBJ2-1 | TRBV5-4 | CASSLTGDEQFF | TGTGCCAGCAGCTTGACAGGGGATGAGCAGTTCTTC
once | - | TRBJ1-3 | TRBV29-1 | CSVVGGSGNTIYF | TGCAGCGTTGTTGGCGGCTCTGGAAACACCATATATTTT